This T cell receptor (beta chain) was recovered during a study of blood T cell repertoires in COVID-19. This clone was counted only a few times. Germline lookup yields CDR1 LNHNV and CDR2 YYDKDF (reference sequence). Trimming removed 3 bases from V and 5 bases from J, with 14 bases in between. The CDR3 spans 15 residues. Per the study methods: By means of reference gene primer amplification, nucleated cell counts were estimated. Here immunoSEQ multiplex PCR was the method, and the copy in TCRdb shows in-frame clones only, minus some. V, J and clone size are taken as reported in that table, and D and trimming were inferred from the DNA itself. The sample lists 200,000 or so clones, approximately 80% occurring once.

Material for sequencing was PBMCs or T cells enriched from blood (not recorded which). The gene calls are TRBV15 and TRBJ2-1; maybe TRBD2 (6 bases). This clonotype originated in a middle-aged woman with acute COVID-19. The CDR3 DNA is TGTGCCACCAGCAGCTCCGGGACTGGACACAATGAGCAGTTCTTC. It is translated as CATSSSGTGHNEQFF.